This T cell receptor (beta chain) was sequenced for a study of cytomegalovirus exposure and HLA in healthy donors. Findings and limits, study-wide: In a later analysis, approximately 18,000 TCR beta sequences were associated with HLA alleles at 0.05 false discovery rate. In all likelihood, a cluster of highly shared sequence variants was a sequencing artifact. In an earlier analysis, in several hundred donors, most V segments appeared productive either ~87% or ~30% of the time.

In the case of this clone: The target antigen is unknown.

CDR3 length: 14 residues. From germline, CDR1 is PRHDT and CDR2 FYEKMQ (reference sequence). Trimming cost V 5 bases and J 0 bases, with 10 bases left between them. A multiplex PCR was run with 60 Vbeta primers and 13 Jbeta primers. Authors' data handling: There were some 87 million unique TCR beta chains by a later count, and about 11 million of them were shared. Repertoires were generated with immunoSEQ multiplex PCR, while TCRdb's copy carries only in-frame clones and drops some. The DNA was the basis for D and trimming; V, J and clone size are from that table. The top ten clones hold around 3.9% of a sample with 95,000 to 100,000 clones, more than 80% of them seen once.

Sequencing was done on a sample of PBMCs. The V call is TRBV13, the J call TRBJ1-1; TRBD1 is a possible D gene (5 bases). This TCR came from a young man in good health and CMV-seronegative. CDR3 sequence (DNA): TGTGCCAGCAGCCCTCGACAGCTGAACACTGAAGCTTTCTTT. Translated: CASSPRQLNTEAFF.